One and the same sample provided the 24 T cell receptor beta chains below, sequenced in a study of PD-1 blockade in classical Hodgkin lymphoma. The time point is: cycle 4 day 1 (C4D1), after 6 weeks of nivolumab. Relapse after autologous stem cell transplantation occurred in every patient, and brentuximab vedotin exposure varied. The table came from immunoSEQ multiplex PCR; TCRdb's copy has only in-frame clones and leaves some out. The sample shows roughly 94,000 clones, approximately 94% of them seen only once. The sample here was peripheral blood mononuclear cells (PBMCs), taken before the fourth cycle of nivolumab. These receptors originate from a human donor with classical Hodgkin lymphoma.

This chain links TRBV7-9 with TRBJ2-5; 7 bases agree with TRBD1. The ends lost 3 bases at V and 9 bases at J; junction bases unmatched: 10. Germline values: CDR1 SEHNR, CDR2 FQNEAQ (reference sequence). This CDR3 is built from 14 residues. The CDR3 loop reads CASSFGTAARAQYF. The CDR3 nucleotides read TGTGCCAGCAGCTTCGGGACAGCAGCGCGGGCCCAGTACTTC.

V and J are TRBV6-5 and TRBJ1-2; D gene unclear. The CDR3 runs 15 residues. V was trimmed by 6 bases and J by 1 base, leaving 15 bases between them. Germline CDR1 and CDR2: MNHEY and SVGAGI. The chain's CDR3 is CASSRRQDGNYGYTF. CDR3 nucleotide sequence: TGTGCCAGCAGCCGCCGTCAGGACGGTAACTATGGCTACACCTTC.

The CDR3 sequence: CAWSPPTLSGRALRTGELFF. The CDR3 coding sequence is TGTGCCTGGAGTCCACCCACCCTTAGCGGGAGGGCCCTCCGAACCGGGGAGCTGTTTTTT. The genes are TRBV30 and TRBJ2-2; 11 bases are a match to TRBD2. Germline CDR1 GTSNPN, CDR2 SVGIG (reference sequence). Trimming took 2 bases from V and 5 from J; bases not matched to a gene: 19. CDR3 length: 20 amino acids. Based on the CDR3 plus reference TRBV30 and TRBJ2-2, the full variable domain is SQTIHQWPATLVQPVGSPLSLECTVEGTSNPNLYWYRQAAGRGLQLLFYSVGIGQISSEVPQNLSASRPQDRQFILSSKKLLLSDSGFYLCAWSPPTLSGRALRTGELFFGEGSRLTVL.

The CDR3 DNA reads as TGTGCCAGCAGCGGCAGGCCCACCACGGGGGAGCAGTACTTC. The encoded protein is CASSGRPTTGEQYF. This chain uses TRBV2 with TRBJ2-7, with D possibly matching TRBD2 (5 bases). Germline values: CDR1 SNHLY, CDR2 FYNNEI. The CDR3 contains 14 residues. Trimming took off 6 bases at V and 7 bases at J, with 19 bases between the two ends. The whole variable domain, remainder taken from reference TRBV2 and TRBJ2-7, is EPEVTQTPSHQVTQMGQEVILRCVPISNHLYFYWYRQILGQKVEFLVSFYNNEISEKSEIFDDQFSVERPDGSNFTLKIRSTKLEDSAMYFCASSGRPTTGEQYFGPGTRLTVT.

In DNA form, the CDR3 reads TGTGCCAGCATTAGGGGGGCTGAAGCTTTCTTT. As protein: CASIRGAEAFF. The chain combines TRBV11-2 with TRBJ1-1, with D maybe TRBD1 (6 bases). Between the trimmed V and J ends, which lost 7 bases and 6 bases, there was a span of 9 bases. The germline CDR1 and CDR2 sequences are SGHAT and FQNNGV. CDR3 length: 11 amino acids.

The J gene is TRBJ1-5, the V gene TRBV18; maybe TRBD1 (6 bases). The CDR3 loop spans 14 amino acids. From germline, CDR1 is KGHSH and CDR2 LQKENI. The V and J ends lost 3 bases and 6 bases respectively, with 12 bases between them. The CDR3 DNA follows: TGTGCCAGCTCACCGGGGGGGGCGGTTCAGCCCCAGCATTTT. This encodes CASSPGGAVQPQHF.

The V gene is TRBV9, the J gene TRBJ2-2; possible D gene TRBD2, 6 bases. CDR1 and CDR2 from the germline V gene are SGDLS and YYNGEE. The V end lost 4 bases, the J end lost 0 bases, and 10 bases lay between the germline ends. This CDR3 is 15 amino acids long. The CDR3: CASSTGTPNTGELFF. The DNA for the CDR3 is TGTGCCAGCAGCACCGGGACTCCGAACACCGGGGAGCTGTTTTTT.

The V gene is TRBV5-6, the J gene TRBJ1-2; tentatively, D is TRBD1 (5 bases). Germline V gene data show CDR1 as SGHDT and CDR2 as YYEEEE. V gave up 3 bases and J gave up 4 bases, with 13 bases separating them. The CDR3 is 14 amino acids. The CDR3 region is CASSSGHAVYGYTF. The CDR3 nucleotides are TGTGCCAGCAGCTCAGGGCATGCCGTCTATGGCTACACCTTC.

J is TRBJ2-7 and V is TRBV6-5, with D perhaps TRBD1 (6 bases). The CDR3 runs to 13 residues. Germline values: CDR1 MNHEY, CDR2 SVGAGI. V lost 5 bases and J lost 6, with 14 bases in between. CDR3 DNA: TGTGCCAGCAGTGCTACAGGGCCGGGCGAGCAGTACTTC. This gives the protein CASSATGPGEQYF.

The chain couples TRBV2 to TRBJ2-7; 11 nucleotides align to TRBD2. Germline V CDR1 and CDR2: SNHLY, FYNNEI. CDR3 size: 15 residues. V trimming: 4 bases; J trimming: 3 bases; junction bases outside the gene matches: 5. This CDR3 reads CASSAPGLADYEQYF. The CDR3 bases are TGTGCCAGCAGTGCTCCGGGACTAGCGGACTACGAGCAGTACTTC.

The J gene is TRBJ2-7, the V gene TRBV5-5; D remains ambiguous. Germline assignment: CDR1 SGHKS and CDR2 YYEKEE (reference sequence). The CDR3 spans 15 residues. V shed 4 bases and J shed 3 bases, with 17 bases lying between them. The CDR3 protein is CASSPLGPANYEQYF. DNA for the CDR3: TGTGCCAGCAGCCCCCTGGGCCCGGCTAACTACGAGCAGTACTTC.

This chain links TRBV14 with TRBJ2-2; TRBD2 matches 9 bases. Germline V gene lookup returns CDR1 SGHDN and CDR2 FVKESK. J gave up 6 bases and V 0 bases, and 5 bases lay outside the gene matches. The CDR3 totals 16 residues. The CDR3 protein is CASSQDFGLASGELFF. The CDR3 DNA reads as TGTGCCAGCAGCCAAGATTTTGGACTAGCGTCCGGGGAGCTGTTTTTT.

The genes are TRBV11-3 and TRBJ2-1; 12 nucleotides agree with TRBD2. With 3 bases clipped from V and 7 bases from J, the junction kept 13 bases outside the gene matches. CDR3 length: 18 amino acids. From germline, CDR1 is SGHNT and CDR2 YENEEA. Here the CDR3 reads CASSLSRTSGRKGNEQFF. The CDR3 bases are TGTGCCAGCAGCTTGAGTAGAACTAGCGGGAGGAAAGGGAATGAGCAGTTCTTC.

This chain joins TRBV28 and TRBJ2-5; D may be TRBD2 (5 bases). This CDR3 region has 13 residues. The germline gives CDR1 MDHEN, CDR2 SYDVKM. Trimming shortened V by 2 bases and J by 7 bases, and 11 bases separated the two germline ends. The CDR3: CASSLGLWGTQYF. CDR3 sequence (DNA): TGTGCCAGCAGTTTAGGACTCTGGGGGACCCAGTACTTC.

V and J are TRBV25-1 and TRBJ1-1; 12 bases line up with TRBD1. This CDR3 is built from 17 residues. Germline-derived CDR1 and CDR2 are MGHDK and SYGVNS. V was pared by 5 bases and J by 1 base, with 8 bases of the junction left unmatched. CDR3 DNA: TGTGCCAGCAGTCTAGGGACAGGGGGCGCCCAGAACACTGAAGCTTTCTTT. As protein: CASSLGTGGAQNTEAFF.

The CDR3 coding sequence is TGTGCCAGCAGCTTAGCCCCAGGGGGCCTCCGGCTATACGAGCAGTACTTC. As protein: CASSLAPGGLRLYEQYF. The chain employs TRBV7-9 and TRBJ2-7; 8 bases are a match to TRBD1. CDR3 size: 17 residues. Germline V gives CDR1 SEHNR, CDR2 FQNEAQ (reference sequence). With V trimmed by 0 bases and J by 4 bases, 11 bases remained unmatched.

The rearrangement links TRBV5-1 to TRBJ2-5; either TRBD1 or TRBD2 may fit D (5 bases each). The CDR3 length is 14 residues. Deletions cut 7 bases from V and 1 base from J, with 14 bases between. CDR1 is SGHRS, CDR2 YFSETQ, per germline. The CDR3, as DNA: TGCGCCAGCGCCACCGGTGGGGGCCAAGAGACCCAGTACTTC. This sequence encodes CASATGGGQETQYF.

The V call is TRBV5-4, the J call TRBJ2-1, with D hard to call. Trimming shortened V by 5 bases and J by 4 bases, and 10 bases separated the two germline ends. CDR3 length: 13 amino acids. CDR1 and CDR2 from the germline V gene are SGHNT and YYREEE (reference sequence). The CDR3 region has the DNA TGTGCCAGCAGAAGCGACGGATACAATGAGCAGTTCTTC. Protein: CASRSDGYNEQFF.

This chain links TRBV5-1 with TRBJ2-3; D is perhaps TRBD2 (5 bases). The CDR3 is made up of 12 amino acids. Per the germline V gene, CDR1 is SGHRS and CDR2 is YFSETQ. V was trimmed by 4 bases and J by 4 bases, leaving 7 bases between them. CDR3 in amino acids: CASSAGPDTQYF. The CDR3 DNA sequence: TGCGCCAGCAGCGCGGGCCCAGATACGCAGTATTTT. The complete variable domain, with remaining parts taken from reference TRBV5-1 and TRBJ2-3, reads KAGVTQTPRYLIKTRGQQVTLSCSPISGHRSVSWYQQTPGQGLQFLFEYFSETQRNKGNFPGRFSGRQFSNSRSEMNVSTLELGDSALYLCASSAGPDTQYFGPGTRLTVL.

CDR3 sequence (DNA): TGTGCCAGCAGCGTAGCCCCAGCTTTCTTT. Protein product: CASSVAPAFF. The chain has TRBV9 and TRBJ1-1; D remains ambiguous. With 0 bases removed from V and 10 bases from J, the gap between germline ends came to 4 bases. This CDR3 comprises 10 residues. Germline CDR1 and CDR2: SGDLS and YYNGEE.

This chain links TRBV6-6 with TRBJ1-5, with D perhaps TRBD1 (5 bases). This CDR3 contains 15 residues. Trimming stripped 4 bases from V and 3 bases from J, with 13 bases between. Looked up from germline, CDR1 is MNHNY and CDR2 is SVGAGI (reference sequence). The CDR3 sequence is CASSFDRGDNQPQHF. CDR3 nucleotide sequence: TGTGCCAGCAGTTTCGACCGGGGGGACAATCAGCCCCAGCATTTT.

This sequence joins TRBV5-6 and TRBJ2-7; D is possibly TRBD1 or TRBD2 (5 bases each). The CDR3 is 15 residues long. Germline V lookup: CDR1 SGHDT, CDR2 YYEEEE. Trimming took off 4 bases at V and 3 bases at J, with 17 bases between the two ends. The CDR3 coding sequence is TGTGCCAGCAGCCCAGGGACGGGATTGGACTACGAGCAGTACTTC. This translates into CASSPGTGLDYEQYF.

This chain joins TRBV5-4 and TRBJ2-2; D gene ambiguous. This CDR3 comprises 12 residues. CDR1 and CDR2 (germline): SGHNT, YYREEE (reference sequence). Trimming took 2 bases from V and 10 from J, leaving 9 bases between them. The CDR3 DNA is TGTGCCAGCAGCTTTGGTGCTAAGGAGCTGTTTTTT. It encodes CASSFGAKELFF.

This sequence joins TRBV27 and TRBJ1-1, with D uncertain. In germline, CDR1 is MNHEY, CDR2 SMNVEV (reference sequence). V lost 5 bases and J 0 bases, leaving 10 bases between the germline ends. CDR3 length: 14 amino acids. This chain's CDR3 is CASSITVMNTEAFF. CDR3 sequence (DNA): TGTGCCAGCAGTATAACGGTGATGAACACTGAAGCTTTCTTT.